These 5 T cell receptor beta chains came from one sample sequenced in a study of T cell changes during pregnancy in multiple sclerosis (dated by TCRdb to between 2018 and 2020). The method behind the library was the immunoSEQ multiplex PCR assay. Sourced from immuneACCESS, this table was stored by TCRdb with only in-frame sequences that have V and J called. A share of the clones is absent; for the studies checked, an unresolved V gene accounts for under half, and the remainder has no known explanation. Recorded for this sample are around 100,000 clones; about nine tenths of them occurred a single time. The ten largest clonotypes hold just over 0.75% of the sample. The sample was peripheral blood, taken in the second trimester of pregnancy. The receptors were sampled from a female donor in good health, enrolled as a control in a pregnancy study.

Regarding this clone: One junction end does not reproduce the germline sequence, and a read error may be involved. The genes are TRBV7-7 and TRBJ2-2; no firm D call. The CDR3 runs to 13 residues. CDR1 and CDR2 (germline): SSHAT, FNYEAQ (reference sequence). The DNA of the CDR3 is TGTGCTAGCAGCTTGGGCCCCAACGGGGAGCTGTTTTTT. This sequence encodes CASSLGPNGELFF.

The chain employs TRBV28 and TRBJ1-2; the D is unclear. Germline CDR1 is MDHEN and CDR2 is SYDVKM. The CDR3 covers 14 residues. V dropped 5 bases and J dropped 3 bases, with 13 bases sitting between them. The CDR3 spells CASSGSGFDYGYTF. Written as DNA, the CDR3 is TGTGCCAGCAGTGGTTCAGGTTTCGACTATGGCTACACCTTC.

The chain recombines TRBV19 with TRBJ2-3; 8 bases map to TRBD2. The J segment lost 4 bases and the V segment lost 6 bases, leaving 9 bases of the junction unmatched. Germline lookup yields CDR1 LNHDA and CDR2 SQIVND (reference sequence). The CDR3 consists of 15 residues. In DNA, the CDR3 is TGTGCCAGTAGCCGGGAGGGCCTAGGGGCAGATACGCAGTATTTT. It encodes CASSREGLGADTQYF.

CDR3 nucleotide sequence: TGCGCCAGCAGCCCTGGGGGGGCGGACCCCTACGAGCAGTACTTC. It codes for CASSPGGADPYEQYF. V usage is TRBV5-1 and J usage is TRBJ2-7, with D perhaps matching TRBD2 (7 bases). V shed 4 bases and J shed 2 bases, with 16 bases lying between them. The CDR3 totals 15 residues. The germline V gene has CDR1 SGHRS and CDR2 YFSETQ.

V is TRBV6-1 and J is TRBJ2-2; TRBD1 agrees at 7 bases. The germline gives CDR1 MNHNS, CDR2 SASEGT. J was trimmed by 5 bases and V by 4 bases; bases with no gene match: 4. The CDR3 runs to 14 residues. In DNA form, the CDR3 reads TGTGCCAGCAGTGGACAGGGAAGAACCGGGGAGCTGTTTTTT. This translates into CASSGQGRTGELFF.